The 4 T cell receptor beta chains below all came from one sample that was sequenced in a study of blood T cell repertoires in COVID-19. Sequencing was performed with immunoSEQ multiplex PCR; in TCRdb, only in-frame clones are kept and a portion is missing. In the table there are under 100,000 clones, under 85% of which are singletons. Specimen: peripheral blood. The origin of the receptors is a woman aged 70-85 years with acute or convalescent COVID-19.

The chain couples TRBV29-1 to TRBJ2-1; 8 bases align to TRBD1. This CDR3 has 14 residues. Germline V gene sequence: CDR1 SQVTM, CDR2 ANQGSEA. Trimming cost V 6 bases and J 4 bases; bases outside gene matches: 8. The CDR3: CSVAGQGRYNEQFF. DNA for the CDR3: TGCAGCGTCGCCGGACAGGGCCGATACAATGAGCAGTTCTTC.

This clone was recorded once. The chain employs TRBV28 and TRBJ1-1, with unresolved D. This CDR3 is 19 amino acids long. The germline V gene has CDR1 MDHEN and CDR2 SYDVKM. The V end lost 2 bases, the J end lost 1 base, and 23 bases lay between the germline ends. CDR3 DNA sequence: TGTGCCAGCAGTTTAGGGTCCTTTGTCCCGGGGAATCCGAACACTGAAGCTTTCTTT. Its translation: CASSLGSFVPGNPNTEAFF. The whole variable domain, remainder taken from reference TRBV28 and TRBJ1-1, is DVKVTQSSRYLVKRTGEKVFLECVQDMDHENMFWYRQDPGLGLRLIYFSYDVKMKEKGDIPEGYSVSREKKERFSLILESASTNQTSMYLCASSLGSFVPGNPNTEAFFGQGTRLTVV.

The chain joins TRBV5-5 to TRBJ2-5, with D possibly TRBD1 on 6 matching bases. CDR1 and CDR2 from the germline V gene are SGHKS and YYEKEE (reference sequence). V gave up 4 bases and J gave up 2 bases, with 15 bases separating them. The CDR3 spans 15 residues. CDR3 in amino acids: CASSPGQNSQETQYF. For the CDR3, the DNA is TGTGCCAGCAGCCCAGGACAGAATTCACAAGAGACCCAGTACTTC.

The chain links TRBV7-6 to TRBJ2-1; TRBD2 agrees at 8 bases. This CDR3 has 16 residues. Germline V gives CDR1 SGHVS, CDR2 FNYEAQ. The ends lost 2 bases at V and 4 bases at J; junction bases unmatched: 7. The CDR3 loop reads CASSLFAGGTYNEQFF. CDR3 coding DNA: TGTGCCAGCAGCTTATTCGCGGGGGGCACATACAATGAGCAGTTCTTC. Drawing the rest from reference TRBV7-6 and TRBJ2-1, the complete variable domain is GAGVSQSPRYKVTKRGQDVALRCDPISGHVSLYWYRQALGQGPEFLTYFNYEAQQDKSGLPNDRFSAERPEGSISTLTIQRTEQRDSAMYRCASSLFAGGTYNEQFFGPGTRLTVL.